These 5 T cell receptor beta chains share one sample of origin, sequenced in a study of blood T cell repertoires in COVID-19. TCRdb's copy holds only in-frame clones and misses some; the assay was immunoSEQ multiplex PCR. The sample carries roughly 49,000 clones, about 63% recorded once. The sequenced sample consisted of peripheral blood. These receptors were taken from a woman aged 70-85 years with acute or convalescent COVID-19.

The chain joins TRBV6-5 to TRBJ2-3, with TRBD2 identical over 8 bases. The CDR3 runs 15 residues. V lost 7 bases and J lost 1; bases outside the gene matches: 7. The germline V gene has CDR1 MNHEY and CDR2 SVGAGI. The CDR3 nucleotides read TGTGCCAGCACCCAAGCGGGAGAGGGCACAGATACGCAGTATTTT. Protein sequence: CASTQAGEGTDTQYF.

The chain uses TRBV20-1 and TRBJ1-5; the D gene is possibly TRBD1 (6 bases). The CDR3 has 13 residues. The V end lost 3 bases, the J end lost 6 bases, and 12 bases lay between the germline ends. The germline V gene has CDR1 DFQATT and CDR2 SNEGSKA (reference sequence). The CDR3 coding sequence is TGCAGTGCTAGTCTGGGGGCGGGTCAGCCCCAGCATTTT. Its translation: CSASLGAGQPQHF.

This sequence joins TRBV2 and TRBJ2-7; the match to TRBD2 covers 10 bases. CDR1 is SNHLY and CDR2 is FYNNEI in the germline V gene. Germline trimming cut 1 base from V and 6 bases from J; bases unmatched to any gene: 6. The CDR3 sequence is 15 residues long. This CDR3 reads CASSEDSGGASEQYF. In DNA form, the CDR3 reads TGTGCCAGCAGTGAAGACAGCGGGGGGGCCTCCGAGCAGTACTTC.

This chain's CDR3 is CASRWGAGNTIYF. CDR3 nucleotides: TGTGCCAGTAGGTGGGGAGCTGGAAACACCATATATTTT. This chain joins TRBV19 and TRBJ1-3; D is unclear. Trimming cost V 6 bases and J 2 bases, with 8 bases left between them. Germline CDR1 reads LNHDA; CDR2 reads SQIVND (reference sequence). This CDR3 is 13 amino acids long.

V is TRBV7-8 and J is TRBJ1-1; 8 nucleotides match TRBD1. This CDR3 comprises 13 residues. The germline CDR1 and CDR2 sequences are SGHVS and FQNEAQ. J gave up 4 bases and V 5 bases, and 3 bases lay outside the gene matches. The CDR3 region has the DNA TGTGCCAGCAGCCAACAGGGGGGCACTGAAGCTTTCTTT. Protein sequence: CASSQQGGTEAFF. Filled out from reference TRBV7-8 and TRBJ1-1, the complete variable domain reads GAGVSQSPRYKVAKRGQDVALRCDPISGHVSLFWYQQALGQGPEFLTYFQNEAQLDKSGLPSDRFFAERPEGSVSTLKIQRTQQEDSAVYLCASSQQGGTEAFFGQGTRLTVV.